Below, 17 T cell receptor beta chains from the same sample are listed, as sequenced in a study of follicular helper T cells after annual influenza vaccination. Profiling relied on immunoSEQ multiplex PCR, and the TCRdb table lists in-frame clones only, not all of them. The table lists around 6,500 clones, 80% to 85% of them singletons. The sample's time point: 2015-2016 season, pre-vaccination. The sample consisted of CXCR5- memory CD4+ T cells sorted from blood, taken on the day of influenza vaccination. These receptors were obtained from an adult who received the influenza vaccine.

The chain combines TRBV4-2 with TRBJ2-2; the match to TRBD2 covers 11 bases. Germline CDR1 is LGHNA and CDR2 is YNFKEQ. CDR3 length: 17 residues. Trimming cost V 4 bases and J 7 bases; bases outside gene matches: 11. CDR3 in DNA: TGTGCCAGCAGCCCTCGACTAGCGGGGTCCCCTAGCGGGGAGCTGTTTTTT. It specifies CASSPRLAGSPSGELFF.

This clone was observed a handful of times. V and J are TRBV5-6 and TRBJ2-7; 12 bases match TRBD1. The CDR3 sequence is 14 residues long. Losses at the gene ends were 1 base for V and 7 bases for J; bases not matched to a gene: 3. Per the germline V gene, CDR1 is SGHDT and CDR2 is YYEEEE. CDR3: CASSLWDRGREQYF. As DNA, the CDR3 is TGTGCCAGCAGCTTGTGGGACAGGGGGCGAGAGCAGTACTTC.

The chain joins TRBV18 to TRBJ1-1; D remains unclear. V lost 0 bases, J lost 4 bases, and 6 bases lay in between. This CDR3 has 13 residues. Looked up from germline, CDR1 is KGHSH and CDR2 is LQKENI. Here the CDR3 reads CASSPPRGTEAFF. The CDR3 DNA is TGTGCCAGCTCACCACCGAGAGGCACTGAAGCTTTCTTT.

In DNA form, the CDR3 reads TGTGCCACCAGCAGATCTATTGCAGGGTGGGATGAAGCTTTCTTT. Its protein is CATSRSIAGWDEAFF. The chain joins TRBV15 to TRBJ1-1, with D tentatively TRBD1 (5 bases). Trimming removed 2 bases from V and 7 bases from J, with 17 bases in between. CDR1 and CDR2 from the germline V gene are LNHNV and YYDKDF (reference sequence). There are 15 residues in the CDR3.

This chain connects TRBV25-1 to TRBJ2-4; the D is unclear. Germline V gene lookup returns CDR1 MGHDK and CDR2 SYGVNS. The CDR3 totals 11 residues. V gave up 5 bases and J gave up 6 bases, with 5 bases separating them. This chain's CDR3 is CASSLLNIQYF. The CDR3 DNA is TGTGCCAGCAGTCTTTTAAACATTCAGTACTTC. The full variable domain, in which reference TRBV25-1 and TRBJ2-4 provide the parts outside the CDR3, is EADIYQTPRYLVIGTGKKITLECSQTMGHDKMYWYQQDPGMELHLIHYSYGVNSTEKGDLSSESTVSRIRTEHFPLTLESARPSHTSQYLCASSLLNIQYFGAGTRLSVL.

This chain connects TRBV7-3 to TRBJ2-7, with TRBD1 identical over 8 bases. V shed 5 bases, J shed 4 bases, and the junction held 4 bases outside the gene matches. From germline, CDR1 is SGHTA and CDR2 FQGTGA. The CDR3 is made up of 13 amino acids. Here the CDR3 reads CASSPGGRYEQYF. CDR3 sequence (DNA): TGTGCCAGCAGCCCAGGGGGCAGATACGAGCAGTACTTC. The whole variable domain, filled in from reference TRBV7-3 and TRBJ2-7, reads GAGVSQTPSNKVTEKGKYVELRCDPISGHTALYWYRQSLGQGPEFLIYFQGTGAADDSGLPNDRFFAVRPEGSVSTLKIQRTERGDSAVYLCASSPGGRYEQYFGPGTRLTVT.

This clone is a singleton in its sample. The rearrangement links TRBV7-8 to TRBJ2-5; 15 nucleotides line up with TRBD2. This CDR3 has 16 amino acids. Losses at the gene ends were 4 bases for V and 5 bases for J; bases not matched to a gene: 5. Per germline, CDR1 SGHVS and CDR2 FQNEAQ. CDR3 sequence: CASSWTSGGAQETQYF. The CDR3 DNA reads TGTGCCAGCAGCTGGACTAGCGGGGGGGCCCAGGAGACCCAGTACTTC.

A few counts support this clone. The gene calls are TRBV7-3 and TRBJ2-2; TRBD2 agrees at 9 bases. Germline CDR1 is SGHTA and CDR2 is FQGTGA. This CDR3 spans 16 amino acids. V lost 2 bases, J lost 2 bases, and 3 bases stayed unmatched. The chain's CDR3 is CASSLGTSLNTGELFF. DNA of the CDR3: TGTGCCAGCAGCTTAGGGACTAGCCTTAACACCGGGGAGCTGTTTTTT.

This clone turned up a few times. This chain links TRBV6-6 with TRBJ1-6; perhaps TRBD1 as D (5 bases). Germline V lookup: CDR1 MNHNY, CDR2 SVGAGI (reference sequence). The CDR3 extends over 11 amino acids. Trimming shortened V by 7 bases and J by 16 bases, and 14 bases separated the two germline ends. CDR3 loop: CASTIGAGLHF. CDR3 DNA sequence: TGTGCCAGCACCATTGGGGCAGGACTCCACTTT.

This chain joins TRBV19 and TRBJ1-4; 8 bases are shared with TRBD1. CDR3 length: 16 residues. Germline CDR1 reads LNHDA; CDR2 reads SQIVND (reference sequence). V lost 9 bases and J lost 6; bases outside the gene matches: 15. CDR3 sequence (DNA): TGTGCCAGCAACAGGGGGGTAACCGGTGGATATGAAAAACTGTTTTTT. Its translation is CASNRGVTGGYEKLFF.

The chain joins TRBV5-4 to TRBJ2-2; D is ambiguous. The CDR3 runs 15 residues. Germline loops: CDR1 SGHNT, CDR2 YYREEE (reference sequence). V was pared by 0 bases and J by 2 bases, with 8 bases between. This CDR3 reads CASSLGQVNTGELFF. CDR3 DNA: TGTGCCAGCAGCTTGGGTCAGGTTAACACCGGGGAGCTGTTTTTT. Filled out from reference TRBV5-4 and TRBJ2-2, the complete variable domain reads ETGVTQSPTHLIKTRGQQVTLRCSSQSGHNTVSWYQQALGQGPQFIFQYYREEENGRGNFPPRFSGLQFPNYSSELNVNALELDDSALYLCASSLGQVNTGELFFGEGSRLTVL.

The gene calls are TRBV7-2 and TRBJ2-1, with D perhaps TRBD1 or TRBD2 (5 bases each). Per the germline V gene, CDR1 is SGHTA and CDR2 is FQGNSA. Between the trimmed V and J ends, which lost 2 bases and 6 bases, there was a span of 14 bases. The CDR3 has 15 amino acids. In DNA form, the CDR3 reads TGTGCCAGCAGCTTAATCGTCGGGACGGGCAATGAGCAGTTCTTC. Amino acid sequence: CASSLIVGTGNEQFF.

J is TRBJ1-4 and V is TRBV4-1; no firm D call. CDR3 length equals 15 residues. CDR1 and CDR2 (germline): MGHRA, YSYEKL. V dropped 1 base and J dropped 8 bases, with 14 bases sitting between them. As DNA, the CDR3 is TGCGCCAGCAGCCAAGTGGGCCAGGCTTGGGAAAAACTGTTTTTT. Residues: CASSQVGQAWEKLFF.

This clone was detected a few times. CDR3 DNA sequence: TGTGCCAGCTCACCCTTAACCGGGACAGGGCACGAGCAGTACTTC. As protein: CASSPLTGTGHEQYF. The chain recombines TRBV18 with TRBJ2-7; 9 bases are shared with TRBD1. Per the germline V gene, CDR1 is KGHSH and CDR2 is LQKENI. CDR3 length: 15 residues. V gave up 3 bases and J gave up 5 bases; unmatched junction bases: 8.

V gene TRBV5-4 combines with J gene TRBJ1-4, with no clear D. There are 14 residues in the CDR3. V was trimmed by 1 base and J by 7 bases, leaving 11 bases between them. The germline V gene encodes CDR1 SGHNT and CDR2 YYREEE (reference sequence). The CDR3 here is CASSLMGIREKLFF. CDR3 in DNA: TGTGCCAGCAGCTTGATGGGCATTCGTGAAAAACTGTTTTTT. Together with reference TRBV5-4 and TRBJ1-4, the CDR3 gives the full variable domain: ETGVTQSPTHLIKTRGQQVTLRCSSQSGHNTVSWYQQALGQGPQFIFQYYREEENGRGNFPPRFSGLQFPNYSSELNVNALELDDSALYLCASSLMGIREKLFFGSGTQLSVL.

The rearrangement uses TRBV7-3 and TRBJ2-1, with 11 bases matching TRBD2. Trimming removed 6 bases from V and 6 bases from J; junction bases left unmatched: 4. The CDR3 sequence is 14 residues long. Germline loops: CDR1 SGHTA, CDR2 FQGTGA. The CDR3 nucleotides read TGTGCCAGCAGACCTAGCGGGGGGTTCAATGAGCAGTTCTTC. Translated: CASRPSGGFNEQFF.

The rearrangement links TRBV2 to TRBJ1-2, with D possibly being TRBD1 (5 bases). CDR3 length equals 18 residues. The germline V gene encodes CDR1 SNHLY and CDR2 FYNNEI. V dropped 0 bases and J dropped 2 bases, with 19 bases sitting between them. For the CDR3, the DNA is TGTGCCAGCAGTGAAGCGGGGGGGAACTCCCTATGGAACTATGGCTACACCTTC. It codes for CASSEAGGNSLWNYGYTF.